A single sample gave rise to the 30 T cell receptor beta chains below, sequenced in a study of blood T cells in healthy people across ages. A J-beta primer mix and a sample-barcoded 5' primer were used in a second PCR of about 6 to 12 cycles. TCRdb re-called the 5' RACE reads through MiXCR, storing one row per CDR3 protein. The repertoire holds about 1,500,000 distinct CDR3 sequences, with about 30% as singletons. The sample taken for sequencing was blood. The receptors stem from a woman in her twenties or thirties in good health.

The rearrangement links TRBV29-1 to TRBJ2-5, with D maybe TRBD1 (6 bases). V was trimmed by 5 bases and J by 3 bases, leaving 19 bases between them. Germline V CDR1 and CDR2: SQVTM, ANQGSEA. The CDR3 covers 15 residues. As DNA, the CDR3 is TGCAGCGTTAACTCCGCCAGGGGATGGGAAGAGACCCAGTACTTC. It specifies CSVNSARGWEETQYF.

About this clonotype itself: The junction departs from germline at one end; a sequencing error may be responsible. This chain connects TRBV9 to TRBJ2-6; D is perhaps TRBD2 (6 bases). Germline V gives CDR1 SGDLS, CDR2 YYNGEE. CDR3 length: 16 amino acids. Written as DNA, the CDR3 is TGTGCCAGCAGCGTGTATGGAGGGTCTGGGGCCAACGCCCTGACTTTC. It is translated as CASSVYGGSGANALTF. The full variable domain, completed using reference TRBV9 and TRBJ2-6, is DSGVTQTPKHLITATGQRVTLRCSPRSGDLSVYWYQQSLDQGLQFLIQYYNGEERAKGNILERFSAQQFPDLHSELNLSSLELGDSALYFCASSVYGGSGANALTFGAGSRLTVL.

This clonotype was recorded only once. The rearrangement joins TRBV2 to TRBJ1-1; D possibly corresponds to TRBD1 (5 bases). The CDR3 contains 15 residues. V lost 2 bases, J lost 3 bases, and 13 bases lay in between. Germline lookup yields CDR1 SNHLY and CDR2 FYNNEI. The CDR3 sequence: CASSERSGRDTEAFF. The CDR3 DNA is TGTGCCAGCAGTGAACGGTCAGGGCGGGACACTGAAGCTTTCTTT.

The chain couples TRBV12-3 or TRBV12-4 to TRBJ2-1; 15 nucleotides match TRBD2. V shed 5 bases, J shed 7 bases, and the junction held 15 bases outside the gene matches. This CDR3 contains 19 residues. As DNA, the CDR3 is TGTGCCAGCAGTCATCACCCTGGGACTAGCGGGAGGACGTGGAATGAGCAGTTCTTC. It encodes CASSHHPGTSGRTWNEQFF.

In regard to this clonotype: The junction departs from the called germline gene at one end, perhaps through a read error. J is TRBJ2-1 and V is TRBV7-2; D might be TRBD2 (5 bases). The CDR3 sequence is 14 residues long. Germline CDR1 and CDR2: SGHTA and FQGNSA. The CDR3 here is CATLALGGKNEQCF. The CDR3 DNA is TGTGCCACTCTAGCCCTTGGCGGAAAGAATGAGCAGTGCTTC.

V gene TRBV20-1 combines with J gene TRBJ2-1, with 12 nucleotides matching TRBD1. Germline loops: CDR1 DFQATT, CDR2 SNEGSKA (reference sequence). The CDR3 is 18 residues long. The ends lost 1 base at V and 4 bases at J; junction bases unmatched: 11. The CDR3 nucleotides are TGCAGTGCTAGAGGGGGGACAGGGGGCTCACTCGCTTACAATGAGCAGTTCTTC. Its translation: CSARGGTGGSLAYNEQFF.

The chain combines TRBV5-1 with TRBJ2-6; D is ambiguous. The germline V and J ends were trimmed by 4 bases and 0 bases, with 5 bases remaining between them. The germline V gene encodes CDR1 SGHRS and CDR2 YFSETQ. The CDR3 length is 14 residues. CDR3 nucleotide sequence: TGCGCCAGCAGCCTGTGCTCTGGGGCCAACGTCCTGACTTTC. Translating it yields CASSLCSGANVLTF.

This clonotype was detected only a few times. The CDR3 loop reads CASSESGLTEAFF. Written as DNA, the CDR3 is TGTGCCAGCAGTGAATCTGGGTTGACTGAAGCTTTCTTT. The V gene is TRBV25-1, the J gene TRBJ1-1; D unclear. V dropped 1 base and J dropped 5 bases, with 8 bases sitting between them. Per the germline V gene, CDR1 is MGHDK and CDR2 is SYGVNS. The length of the CDR3 is 13 residues.

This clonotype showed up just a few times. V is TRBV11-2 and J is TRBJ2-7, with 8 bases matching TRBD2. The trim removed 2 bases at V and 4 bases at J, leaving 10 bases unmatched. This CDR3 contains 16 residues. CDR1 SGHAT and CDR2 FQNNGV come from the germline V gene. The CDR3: CASSLSGLEATYEQYF. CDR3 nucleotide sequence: TGTGCCAGCAGCTTATCGGGACTAGAAGCCACTTACGAGCAGTACTTC.

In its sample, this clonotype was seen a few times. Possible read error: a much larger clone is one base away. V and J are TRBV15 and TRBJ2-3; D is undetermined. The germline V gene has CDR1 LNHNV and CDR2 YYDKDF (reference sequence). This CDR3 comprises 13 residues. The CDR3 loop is CATGRDFVDTQYF. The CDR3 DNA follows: TGTGCCACCGGCAGAGATTTTGTGGATACGCAGTATTTT.

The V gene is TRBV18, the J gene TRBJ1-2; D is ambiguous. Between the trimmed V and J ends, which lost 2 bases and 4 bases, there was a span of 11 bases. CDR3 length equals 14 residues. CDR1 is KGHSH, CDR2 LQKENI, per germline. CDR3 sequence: CASSPGQQSYGYTF. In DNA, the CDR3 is TGTGCCAGCTCACCAGGCCAACAGTCCTATGGCTACACCTTC.

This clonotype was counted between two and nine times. The CDR3 loop is CSASNPGGAEYNEQFF. The CDR3 DNA sequence: TGCAGTGCTAGTAACCCGGGGGGAGCTGAATACAATGAGCAGTTCTTC. V and J are TRBV20-1 and TRBJ2-1; TRBD2 matches 7 bases. This CDR3 is built from 16 residues. The trim removed 3 bases at V and 4 bases at J, leaving 12 bases unmatched. From germline, CDR1 is DFQATT and CDR2 SNEGSKA (reference sequence).

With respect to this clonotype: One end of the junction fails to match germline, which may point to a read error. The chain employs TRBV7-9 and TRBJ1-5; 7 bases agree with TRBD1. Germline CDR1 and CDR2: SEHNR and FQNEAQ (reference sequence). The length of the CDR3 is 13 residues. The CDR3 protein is CVSNRGDNQPQHF. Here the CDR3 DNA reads TGTGTCAGCAACAGGGGAGACAATCAGCCCCAGCATTTT.

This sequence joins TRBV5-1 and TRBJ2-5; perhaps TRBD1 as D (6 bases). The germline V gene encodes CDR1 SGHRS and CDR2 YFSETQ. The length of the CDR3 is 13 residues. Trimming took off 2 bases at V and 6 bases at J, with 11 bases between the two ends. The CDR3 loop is CASSFEGVQTQYF. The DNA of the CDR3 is TGCGCCAGCAGCTTCGAGGGGGTCCAGACCCAGTACTTC.

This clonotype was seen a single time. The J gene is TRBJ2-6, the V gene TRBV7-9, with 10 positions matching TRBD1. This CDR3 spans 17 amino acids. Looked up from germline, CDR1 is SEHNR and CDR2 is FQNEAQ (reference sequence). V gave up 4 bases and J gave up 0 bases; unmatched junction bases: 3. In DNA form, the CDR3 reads TGTGCCAGCAGCTCAGGACAGGGGGGCTCTGGGGCCAACGTCCTGACTTTC. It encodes CASSSGQGGSGANVLTF.

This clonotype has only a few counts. CDR3 in amino acids: CASGYMDREETQYF. The CDR3 bases are TGTGCTAGTGGTTACATGGACAGGGAAGAGACCCAGTACTTC. J is TRBJ2-7 and V is TRBV12-5; 8 bases align to TRBD1. TRBJ2-5 matches the DNA end more closely, so the J call is doubtful. The CDR3 spans 14 residues. Per the germline V gene, CDR1 is LGHNT and CDR2 is FRNRAP.

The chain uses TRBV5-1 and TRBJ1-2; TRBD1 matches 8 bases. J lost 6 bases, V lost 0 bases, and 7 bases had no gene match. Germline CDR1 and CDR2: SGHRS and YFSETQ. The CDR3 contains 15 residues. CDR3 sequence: CASSLGGQGANGYTF. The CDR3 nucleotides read TGCGCCAGCAGCTTGGGAGGCCAGGGGGCGAATGGCTACACCTTC.

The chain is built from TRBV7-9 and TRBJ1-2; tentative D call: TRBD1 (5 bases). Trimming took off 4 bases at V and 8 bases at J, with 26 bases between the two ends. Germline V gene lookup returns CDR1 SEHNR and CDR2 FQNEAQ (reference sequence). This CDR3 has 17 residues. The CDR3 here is CASSSLKGVSAVQGYTF. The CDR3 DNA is TGTGCCAGCAGCTCACTAAAAGGGGTCAGCGCAGTTCAAGGCTACACCTTC.

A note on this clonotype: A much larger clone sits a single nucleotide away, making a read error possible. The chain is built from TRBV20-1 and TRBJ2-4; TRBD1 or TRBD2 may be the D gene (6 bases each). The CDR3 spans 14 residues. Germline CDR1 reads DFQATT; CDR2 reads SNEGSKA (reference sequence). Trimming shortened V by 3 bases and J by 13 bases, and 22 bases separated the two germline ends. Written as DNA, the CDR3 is TGCAGTGCTAGGGAGGGGGAGTTCTACAATGAGCAGTACTTC. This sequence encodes CSAREGEFYNEQYF.

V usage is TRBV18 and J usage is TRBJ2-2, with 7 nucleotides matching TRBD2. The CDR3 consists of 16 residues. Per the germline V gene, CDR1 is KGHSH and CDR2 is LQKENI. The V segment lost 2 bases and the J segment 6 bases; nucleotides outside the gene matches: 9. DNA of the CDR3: TGTGCCAGCTCACCAAGAGGGCTAGCGGTCGCCGGGGAGCTGTTTTTT. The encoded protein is CASSPRGLAVAGELFF.

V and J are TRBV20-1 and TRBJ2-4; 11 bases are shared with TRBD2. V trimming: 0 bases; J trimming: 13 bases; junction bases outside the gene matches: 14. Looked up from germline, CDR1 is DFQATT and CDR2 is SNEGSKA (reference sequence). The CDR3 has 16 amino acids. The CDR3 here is CSARDTASGGSNEQYF. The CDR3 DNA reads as TGCAGTGCTAGAGATACGGCTAGCGGGGGGTCCAATGAGCAGTACTTC.

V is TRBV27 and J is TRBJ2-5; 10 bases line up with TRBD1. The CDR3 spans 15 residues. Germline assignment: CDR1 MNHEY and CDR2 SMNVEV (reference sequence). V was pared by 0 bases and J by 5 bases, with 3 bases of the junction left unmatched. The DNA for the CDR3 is TGTGCCAGCAGTTTATCTAGGACAGGGGGGGAGACCCAGTACTTC. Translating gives CASSLSRTGGETQYF.

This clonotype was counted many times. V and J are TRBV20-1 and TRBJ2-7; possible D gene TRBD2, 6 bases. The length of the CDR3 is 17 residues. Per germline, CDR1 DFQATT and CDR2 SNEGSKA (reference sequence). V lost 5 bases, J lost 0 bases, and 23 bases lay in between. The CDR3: CSAPKSYVSGFSYEQYF. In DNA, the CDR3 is TGCAGTGCTCCGAAGTCTTACGTCAGCGGGTTCTCCTACGAGCAGTACTTC.

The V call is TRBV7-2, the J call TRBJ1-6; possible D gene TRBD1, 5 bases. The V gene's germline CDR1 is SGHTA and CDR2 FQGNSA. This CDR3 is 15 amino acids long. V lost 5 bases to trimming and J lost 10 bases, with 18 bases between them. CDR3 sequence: CASSRGVEGVSPLHF. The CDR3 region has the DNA TGTGCCAGCAGCCGAGGGGTCGAAGGCGTATCACCCCTCCACTTT.

The CDR3: CASSLASSGGYREQYF. The CDR3, as DNA: TGTGCCAGCAGCTTAGCTTCTAGCGGGGGTTATAGGGAGCAGTACTTC. The V and J genes are TRBV7-2 and TRBJ2-7; the match to TRBD2 covers 10 bases. This CDR3 is 16 amino acids long. In germline, CDR1 is SGHTA, CDR2 FQGNSA. The trim removed 0 bases at V and 7 bases at J, leaving 9 bases unmatched.

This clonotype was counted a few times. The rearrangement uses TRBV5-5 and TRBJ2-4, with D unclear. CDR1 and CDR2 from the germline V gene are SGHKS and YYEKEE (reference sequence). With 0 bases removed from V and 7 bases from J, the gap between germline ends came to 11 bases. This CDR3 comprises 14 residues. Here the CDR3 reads CASSLASTVNIQYF. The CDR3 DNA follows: TGTGCCAGCAGCTTGGCCTCAACAGTCAACATTCAGTACTTC.

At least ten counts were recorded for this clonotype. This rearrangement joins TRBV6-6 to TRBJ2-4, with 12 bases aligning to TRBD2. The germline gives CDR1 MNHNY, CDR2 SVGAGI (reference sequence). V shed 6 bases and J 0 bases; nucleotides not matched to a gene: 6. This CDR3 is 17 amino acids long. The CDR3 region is CASSLGTSGLAKNIQYF. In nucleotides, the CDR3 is TGTGCCAGCAGCCTTGGGACTAGCGGGCTAGCCAAAAACATTCAGTACTTC.

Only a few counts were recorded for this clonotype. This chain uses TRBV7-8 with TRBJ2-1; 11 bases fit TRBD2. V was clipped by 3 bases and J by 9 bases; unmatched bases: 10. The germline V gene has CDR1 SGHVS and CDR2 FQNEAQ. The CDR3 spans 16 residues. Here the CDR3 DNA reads TGTGCCAGCAGCTTCCTAGCGGGAGGTTTGAAGAGTGAGCAGTTCTTC. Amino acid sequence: CASSFLAGGLKSEQFF.

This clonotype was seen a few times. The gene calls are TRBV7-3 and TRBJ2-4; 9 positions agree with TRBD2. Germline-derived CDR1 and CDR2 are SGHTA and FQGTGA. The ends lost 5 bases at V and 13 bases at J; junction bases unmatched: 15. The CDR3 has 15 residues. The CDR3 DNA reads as TGTGCCAGCAGCAACCCCGGGACTAGCCTCCATGAGCAGTACTTC. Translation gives CASSNPGTSLHEQYF.

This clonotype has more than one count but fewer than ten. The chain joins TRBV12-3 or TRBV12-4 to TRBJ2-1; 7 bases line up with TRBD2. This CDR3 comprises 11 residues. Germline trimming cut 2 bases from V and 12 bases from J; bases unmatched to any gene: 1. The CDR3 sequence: CASSLSGGQFF. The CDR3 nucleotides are TGTGCCAGCAGTTTATCGGGGGGGCAGTTCTTC.